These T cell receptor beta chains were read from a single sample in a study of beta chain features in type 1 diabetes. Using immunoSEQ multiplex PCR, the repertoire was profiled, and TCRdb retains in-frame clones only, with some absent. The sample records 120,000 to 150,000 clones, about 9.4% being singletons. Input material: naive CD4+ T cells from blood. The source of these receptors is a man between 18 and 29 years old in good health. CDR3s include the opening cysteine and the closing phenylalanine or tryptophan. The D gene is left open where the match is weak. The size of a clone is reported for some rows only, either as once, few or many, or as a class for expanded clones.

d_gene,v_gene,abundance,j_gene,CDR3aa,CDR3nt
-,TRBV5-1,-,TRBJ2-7,CASSDGYYEQYF,TGCGCCAGCAGCGACGGATACTACGAGCAGTACTTC
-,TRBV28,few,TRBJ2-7,CASSLIPSSYEQYF,TGTGCCAGCAGTTTAATTCCTAGCTCCTACGAGCAGTACTTC
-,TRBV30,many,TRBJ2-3,CAWSHNGADTQYF,TGTGCCTGGAGTCACAACGGGGCAGATACGCAGTATTTT
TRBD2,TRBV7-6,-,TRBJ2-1,CASSLELAGGRNEQFF,TGTGCCAGCAGCTTAGAACTAGCGGGGGGGAGGAATGAGCAGTTCTTC
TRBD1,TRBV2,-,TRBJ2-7,CASSGTGQPYEQYF,TGTGCCAGCAGTGGGACAGGGCAACCTTACGAGCAGTACTTC
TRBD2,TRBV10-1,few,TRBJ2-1,CASSASGGNNEQFF,TGCGCCAGCAGTGCCAGCGGGGGGAACAATGAGCAGTTCTTC
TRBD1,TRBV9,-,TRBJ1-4,CASSASGTGNEKLFF,TGTGCCAGCAGCGCCAGCGGGACAGGGAATGAAAAACTGTTTTTT
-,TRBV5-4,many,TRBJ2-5,CASSVTQETQYF,TGTGCCAGCAGCGTCACTCAAGAGACCCAGTACTTC
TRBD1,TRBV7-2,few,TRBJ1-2,CASSAVPGQGGYGYTF,TGTGCCAGCAGCGCTGTTCCGGGACAGGGGGGCTATGGCTACACCTTC
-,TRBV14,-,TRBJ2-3,CASSQDLGQPSTDTQYF,TGTGCCAGCAGCCAAGATTTGGGACAACCTAGCACAGATACGCAGTATTTT
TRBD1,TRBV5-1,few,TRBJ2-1,CASSLSQGANEQFF,TGCGCCAGCAGCTTGTCACAGGGGGCCAATGAGCAGTTCTTC
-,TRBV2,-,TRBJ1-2,CASTSGTTYGYTF,TGTGCCAGCACCTCCGGGACAACCTATGGCTACACCTTC
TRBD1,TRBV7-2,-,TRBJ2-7,CASSPGTGPYEQYF,TGTGCCAGCAGCCCCGGGACAGGGCCCTACGAGCAGTACTTC
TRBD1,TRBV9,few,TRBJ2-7,CASSVAGTGGNEQYF,TGTGCCAGCAGCGTAGCCGGGACAGGGGGCAACGAGCAGTACTTC
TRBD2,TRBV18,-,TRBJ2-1,CASSRRPSGGGYNEQFF,TGTGCCAGCTCCCGCCGACCTAGCGGGGGGGGTTACAATGAGCAGTTCTTC
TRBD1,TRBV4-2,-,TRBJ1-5,CASSQHRGSNQPQHF,TGTGCCAGCAGCCAACACAGGGGCAGCAATCAGCCCCAGCATTTT
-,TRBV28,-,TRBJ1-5,CASSLAGNQPQHF,TGTGCCAGCAGTTTAGCGGGCAATCAGCCCCAGCATTTT
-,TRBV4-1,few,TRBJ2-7,CASSQGLQGTYEQYF,TGCGCCAGCAGCCAAGGCTTACAGGGAACGTACGAGCAGTACTTC
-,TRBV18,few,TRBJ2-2,CASSNWALTNTGELFF,TGTGCCAGCTCAAACTGGGCCCTAACGAACACCGGGGAGCTGTTTTTT
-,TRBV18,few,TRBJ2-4,CASSPGMTENIQYF,TGTGCCAGCTCACCAGGGATGACAGAAAACATTCAGTACTTC
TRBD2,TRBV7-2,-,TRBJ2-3,CASSSRLAGDTQYF,TGTGCCAGCAGCTCTAGACTAGCGGGGGATACGCAGTATTTT
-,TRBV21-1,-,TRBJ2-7,CASSTVRLPVTHEQYF,TGTGCCAGCAGCACAGTAAGACTGCCCGTGACCCACGAGCAGTACTTC
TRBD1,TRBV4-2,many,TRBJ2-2,CASSQRQGYTGELFF,TGTGCCAGCAGCCAACGACAGGGATACACCGGGGAGCTGTTTTTT
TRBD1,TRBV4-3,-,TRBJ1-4,CASSWGQGVNEKLFF,TGCGCCAGCAGTTGGGGACAGGGGGTTAATGAAAAACTGTTTTTT
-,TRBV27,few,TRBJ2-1,CASSGRGGEQFF,TGTGCCAGCAGTGGTAGGGGAGGTGAGCAGTTCTTC
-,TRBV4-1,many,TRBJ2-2,CASSHREDTGELFF,TGCGCCAGCAGCCACAGGGAAGACACCGGGGAGCTGTTTTTT
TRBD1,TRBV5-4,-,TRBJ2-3,CASSQQDREGAQYF,TGCGCCAGCAGCCAACAGGACAGGGAAGGCGCGCAGTATTTT
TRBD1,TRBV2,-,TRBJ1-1,CASSVTGNTEAFF,TGTGCCAGCAGCGTGACAGGGAATACTGAAGCTTTCTTT
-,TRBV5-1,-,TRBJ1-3,CASRPDSYGNTIYF,TGCGCCAGCAGACCTGACAGCTATGGAAACACCATATATTTT
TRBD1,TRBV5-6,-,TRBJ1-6,CASSARQGWRSPLHF,TGTGCCAGCAGCGCCCGACAGGGTTGGCGTTCACCCCTCCACTTT
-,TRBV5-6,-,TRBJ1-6,CASSLGRSSYNSPLHF,TGTGCCAGCAGCTTGGGGAGGAGCTCCTATAATTCACCCCTCCACTTT
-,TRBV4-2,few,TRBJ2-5,CASSPGRGSETQYF,TGTGCCAGCAGCCCTGGCAGGGGATCAGAGACCCAGTACTTC
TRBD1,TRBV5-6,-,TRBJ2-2,CASRQGTGLVGELFF,TGTGCCAGCAGACAAGGGACAGGCTTGGTCGGGGAGCTGTTTTTT
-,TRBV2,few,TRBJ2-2,CASRPTVYTGELFF,TGTGCCAGCAGACCGACAGTGTACACCGGGGAGCTGTTTTTT
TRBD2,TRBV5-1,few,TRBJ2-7,CASSFQGSGGDEQYF,TGCGCCAGCAGCTTCCAGGGTAGCGGGGGTGACGAGCAGTACTTC
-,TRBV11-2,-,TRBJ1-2,CASSLGGEAGYTF,TGTGCCAGCAGCTTAGGCGGGGAGGCTGGCTACACCTTC
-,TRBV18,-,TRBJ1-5,CASSPLRGTNQPQHF,TGTGCCAGCTCACCATTGCGGGGTACCAATCAGCCCCAGCATTTT
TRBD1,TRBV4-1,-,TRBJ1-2,CASSQDRSRGLAGYTF,TGCGCCAGCAGCCAAGATCGAAGTAGGGGGCTGGCTGGCTACACCTTC
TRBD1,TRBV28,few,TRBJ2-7,CASSTSGTGPYEQYF,TGTGCCAGCAGTACCTCCGGGACAGGACCCTACGAGCAGTACTTC
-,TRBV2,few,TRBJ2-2,CASSSRGYGELFF,TGTGCCAGCAGTAGTCGGGGGTACGGGGAGCTGTTTTTT
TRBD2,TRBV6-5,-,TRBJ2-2,CASSNDPGGTGELFF,TGTGCCAGCAGCAATGACCCGGGGGGTACCGGGGAGCTGTTTTTT
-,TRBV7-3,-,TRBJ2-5,CASSLFEGETQYF,TGTGCCAGCAGCTTATTTGAGGGAGAGACCCAGTACTTC
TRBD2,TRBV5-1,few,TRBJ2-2,CASSFLAGDTGELFF,TGCGCCAGCAGCTTCTTAGCGGGGGACACCGGGGAGCTGTTTTTT
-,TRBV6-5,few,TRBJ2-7,CASSYSNPAAYEQYF,TGTGCCAGCAGTTACTCGAACCCGGCAGCGTACGAGCAGTACTTC
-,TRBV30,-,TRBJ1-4,CAWSTGHNEKLFF,TGTGCCTGGAGTACAGGCCATAATGAAAAACTGTTTTTT
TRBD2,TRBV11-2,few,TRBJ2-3,CASTGTSGGTSTDTQYF,TGTGCCAGCACCGGGACTAGCGGGGGCACTAGCACAGATACGCAGTATTTT
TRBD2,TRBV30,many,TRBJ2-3,CAWSLAGDGTDTQYF,TGTGCCTGGAGTCTAGCGGGGGACGGCACAGATACGCAGTATTTT
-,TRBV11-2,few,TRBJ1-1,CASSLVVSVTEAFF,TGTGCCAGCAGCTTAGTGGTGTCGGTGACTGAAGCTTTCTTT